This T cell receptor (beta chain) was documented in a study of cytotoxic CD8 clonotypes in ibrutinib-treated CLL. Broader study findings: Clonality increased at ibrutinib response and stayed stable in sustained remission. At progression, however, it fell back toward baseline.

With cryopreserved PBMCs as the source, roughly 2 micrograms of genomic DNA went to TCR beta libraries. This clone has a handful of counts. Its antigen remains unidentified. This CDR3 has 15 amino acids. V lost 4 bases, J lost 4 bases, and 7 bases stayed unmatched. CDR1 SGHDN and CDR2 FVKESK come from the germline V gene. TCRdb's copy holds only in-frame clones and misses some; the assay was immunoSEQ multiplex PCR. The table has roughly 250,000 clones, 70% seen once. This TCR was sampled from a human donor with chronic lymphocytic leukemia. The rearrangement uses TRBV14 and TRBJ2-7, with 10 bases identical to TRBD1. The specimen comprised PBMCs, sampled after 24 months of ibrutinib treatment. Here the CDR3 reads CASSLRWGQGYEQYF. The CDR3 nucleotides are TGTGCCAGCAGCCTTAGGTGGGGACAGGGGTACGAGCAGTACTTC.